A single sample is the source of the 18 T cell receptor beta chains below, sequenced in a study of cytomegalovirus exposure and HLA in healthy donors. In the PCR, 60 Vbeta and 13 Jbeta primers were used. Assay: immunoSEQ multiplex PCR; the TCRdb copy retains only in-frame clones and omits some. The sample shows about 150,000 clones, 70% to 90% of them seen only once. Sequenced material: PBMCs. The receptors come from a woman between 18 and 29 years old in good health and CMV-seronegative.

The CDR3 loop is CASSLLGLANTGELFF. In DNA, the CDR3 is TGTGCCAGCAGCTTATTGGGACTAGCAAACACCGGGGAGCTGTTTTTT. The chain recombines TRBV7-2 with TRBJ2-2, with 9 bases fitting TRBD2. Germline trimming cut 2 bases from V and 2 bases from J; bases unmatched to any gene: 3. The germline gives CDR1 SGHTA, CDR2 FQGNSA. The CDR3 consists of 16 residues.

The gene calls are TRBV27 and TRBJ2-1, with 8 nucleotides matching TRBD2. There are 16 residues in the CDR3. V lost 5 bases, J lost 7 bases, and 13 bases stayed unmatched. Germline CDR1 MNHEY, CDR2 SMNVEV (reference sequence). CDR3 coding DNA: TGTGCCAGCAGTGACCGGACTAGCCCTAGGAAAAATGAGCAGTTCTTC. Its translation is CASSDRTSPRKNEQFF.

This clone was recorded only once. The chain recombines TRBV30 with TRBJ1-5; a possible D gene is TRBD1 (6 bases). There are 16 residues in the CDR3. Germline V lookup: CDR1 GTSNPN, CDR2 SVGIG (reference sequence). The V and J ends lost 3 bases and 2 bases respectively, with 17 bases between them. DNA for the CDR3: TGTGCCTGGAGCGTAAGGGGGAACCCCGGCAATCAGCCCCAGCATTTT. The encoded protein is CAWSVRGNPGNQPQHF.

A single count supports this clone. The chain couples TRBV18 to TRBJ2-1, with 13 bases identical to TRBD2. J gave up 10 bases and V 0 bases, and 6 bases lay outside the gene matches. Germline V CDR1 and CDR2: KGHSH, LQKENI. CDR3 length equals 16 residues. CDR3 region: CASSPPWTSGRREQFF. DNA of the CDR3: TGTGCCAGCTCACCACCTTGGACTAGCGGGAGACGGGAGCAGTTCTTC. Full variable domain (rest looked up from reference TRBV18 and TRBJ2-1): NAGVMQNPRHLVRRRGQEARLRCSPMKGHSHVYWYRQLPEEGLKFMVYLQKENIIDESGMPKERFSAEFPKEGPSILRIQQVVRGDSAAYFCASSPPWTSGRREQFFGPGTRLTVL.

This clone has more than one count but fewer than ten. The chain couples TRBV15 to TRBJ1-3; 12 nucleotides agree with TRBD1. The CDR3 has 15 residues. Trimming at V came to 5 bases and at J to 4 bases, leaving 3 bases not matched to a gene. Per the germline V gene, CDR1 is LNHNV and CDR2 is YYDKDF (reference sequence). DNA for the CDR3: TGTGCCACCAGCTGGGACAGGGGGCCAGGAAACACCATATATTTT. As protein: CATSWDRGPGNTIYF. Full variable domain (rest looked up from reference TRBV15 and TRBJ1-3): DAMVIQNPRYQVTQFGKPVTLSCSQTLNHNVMYWYQQKSSQAPKLLFHYYDKDFNNEADTPDNFQSRRPNTSFCFLDIRSPGLGDTAMYLCATSWDRGPGNTIYFGEGSWLTVV.

V gene TRBV28 combines with J gene TRBJ2-1, with 11 bases identical to TRBD2. The J segment lost 6 bases and the V segment lost 7 bases, leaving 8 bases of the junction unmatched. CDR1 and CDR2 from the germline V gene are MDHEN and SYDVKM. The CDR3 loop spans 15 amino acids. The CDR3 DNA reads as TGTGCCAGCACCCTCCCACTAGCGGGAGCCAATGAGCAGTTCTTC. It specifies CASTLPLAGANEQFF.

V is TRBV9 and J is TRBJ2-1, with D perhaps matching TRBD2 (5 bases). CDR1 SGDLS and CDR2 YYNGEE come from the germline V gene. CDR3 length: 14 amino acids. Between the trimmed V and J ends, which lost 3 bases and 3 bases, there was a span of 10 bases. CDR3 nucleotide sequence: TGTGCCAGCAGCGCCGGGGTCCTCTACAATGAGCAGTTCTTC. Protein sequence: CASSAGVLYNEQFF.

J is TRBJ2-7 and V is TRBV10-3; 9 bases are shared with TRBD1. V was pared by 10 bases and J by 2 bases, with 6 bases of the junction left unmatched. CDR3 length equals 13 residues. Per germline, CDR1 ENHRY and CDR2 SYGVKD. CDR3 in amino acids: CATWGTGTYEQYF. The DNA for the CDR3 is TGTGCCACATGGGGGACAGGGACCTACGAGCAGTACTTC.

The chain links TRBV6-5 to TRBJ1-5, with a possible D match to TRBD1 (5 bases). This CDR3 has 13 residues. CDR1 MNHEY and CDR2 SVGAGI come from the germline V gene. The V end was cut by 8 bases, the J end by 4 bases, with 12 bases between. DNA for the CDR3: TGTGCCAGCGCTGGGGGGGGTAATCAGCCCCAGCATTTT. It translates to CASAGGGNQPQHF.

The J gene is TRBJ2-2, the V gene TRBV28, with D possibly being TRBD1 (5 bases). CDR3 length equals 13 residues. The germline V and J ends were trimmed by 3 bases and 6 bases, with 8 bases remaining between them. Germline CDR1 MDHEN, CDR2 SYDVKM. DNA for the CDR3: TGTGCCAGCAGTTTGGTCAGGGCCGGGGAGCTGTTTTTT. Translating it yields CASSLVRAGELFF.

The chain couples TRBV2 to TRBJ2-5; 10 nucleotides line up with TRBD2. V gave up 7 bases and J gave up 1 base; unmatched junction bases: 6. The CDR3 contains 15 residues. The germline V gene has CDR1 SNHLY and CDR2 FYNNEI. CDR3 amino acids: CASTRTSGFQETQYF. CDR3 coding DNA: TGTGCCAGCACCCGGACTAGCGGTTTCCAAGAGACCCAGTACTTC.

About this clone: The sample holds other DNA sequences that translate to the same CDR3. This sequence joins TRBV7-8 and TRBJ1-1; maybe TRBD1 (5 bases). The CDR3 loop spans 15 amino acids. Per the germline V gene, CDR1 is SGHVS and CDR2 is FQNEAQ. Trimming took 2 bases from V and 1 from J, leaving 11 bases between them. The CDR3 loop reads CASSLRGTRNTEAFF. CDR3 DNA: TGTGCCAGCAGCTTAAGGGGCACCAGGAACACTGAAGCTTTCTTT.

The rearrangement uses TRBV19 and TRBJ1-2; TRBD1 matches at 8 bases. Germline V lookup: CDR1 LNHDA, CDR2 SQIVND (reference sequence). There are 17 residues in the CDR3. J lost 7 bases, V lost 7 bases, and 20 bases had no gene match. The CDR3: CASTPILPGQGTPGYTF. For the CDR3, the DNA is TGTGCCAGTACCCCCATCTTACCCGGACAGGGCACCCCTGGCTACACCTTC.

This chain joins TRBV29-1 and TRBJ2-1; 12 nucleotides align to TRBD2. Germline V gene lookup returns CDR1 SQVTM and CDR2 ANQGSEA. Unmatched junction bases numbered 5, after V lost 0 bases and J lost 8 bases. CDR3 length: 15 residues. In DNA, the CDR3 is TGCAGCGTTGAAGAACCGAGACTAGCGGGAGATGAGCAGTTCTTC. Translating gives CSVEEPRLAGDEQFF.

The CDR3 DNA is TGTGCCAGCAGGGTGGCGGGGGCAAGCTATGGCTACACCTTC. Residues: CASRVAGASYGYTF. The genes are TRBV5-4 and TRBJ1-2; D is perhaps TRBD1 (6 bases). Germline lookup yields CDR1 SGHNT and CDR2 YYREEE (reference sequence). Trimming took off 5 bases at V and 4 bases at J, with 15 bases between the two ends. This CDR3 is 14 amino acids long. The variable domain in full, completed from reference TRBV5-4 and TRBJ1-2, reads ETGVTQSPTHLIKTRGQQVTLRCSSQSGHNTVSWYQQALGQGPQFIFQYYREEENGRGNFPPRFSGLQFPNYSSELNVNALELDDSALYLCASRVAGASYGYTFGSGTRLTVV.

The DNA of the CDR3 is TGTGCCAGCAGTCTCCAAACAGGGGTGGGCTATGGCTACACCTTC. This codes for CASSLQTGVGYGYTF. The V and J genes are TRBV6-5 and TRBJ1-2, with 7 bases identical to TRBD1. CDR1 MNHEY and CDR2 SVGAGI come from the germline V gene. Germline trimming cut 5 bases from V and 4 bases from J; bases unmatched to any gene: 10. This CDR3 is built from 15 residues.

The chain recombines TRBV5-1 with TRBJ1-2, with 8 bases that match TRBD1. With 2 bases clipped from V and 7 bases from J, the junction kept 4 bases outside the gene matches. Germline CDR1 SGHRS, CDR2 YFSETQ. The CDR3 has 13 amino acids. CDR3 region: CASSFEQGGGYTF. Written as DNA, the CDR3 is TGCGCCAGCAGCTTCGAACAGGGGGGTGGCTACACCTTC.

V and J are TRBV4-3 and TRBJ2-7; a weak D match, TRBD2 (5 bases). CDR1 is LGHNA, CDR2 YSLEER, per germline. Deletions cut 1 base from V and 4 bases from J, with 14 bases between. The CDR3 has 15 amino acids. CDR3: CASSQAGGGSYEQYF. Written as DNA, the CDR3 is TGCGCCAGCAGCCAAGCAGGAGGTGGCTCTTACGAGCAGTACTTC.